A selection of T cell receptor beta chains follows, all from one sample in a study of blood T cell repertoires in COVID-19. Some clones are missing from TCRdb's copy, which holds only in-frame ones; the method was immunoSEQ multiplex PCR. Among some 290,000 clones, 88% were seen once, and the ten largest hold 11%. Material for sequencing was peripheral blood. These receptors were obtained from a woman in her twenties or thirties with COVID-19, enrolled during active disease. Each CDR3 is given with its conserved first and last residue. A D gene is named only where the DNA matches it firmly. A clone size is listed for some rows: how often the clone was seen (once, few, many), or a class if it is expanded.

CDR3: CASSYSRAVNYGYTF
DNA: TGTGCCAGCAGTTACTCGAGGGCAGTTAACTATGGCTACACCTTC
D: NA
size: NA
V: TRBV6-5
J: TRBJ1-2

CDR3: CASSPPDRGWRETQYF
DNA: TGTGCCAGCAGCCCACCGGACAGGGGGTGGAGGGAGACCCAGTACTTC
D: TRBD1
size: NA
V: TRBV3-1/TRBV3-2
J: TRBJ2-5

CDR3: CASSSIPTIYGYTF
DNA: TGTGCCAGCAGCTCGATACCCACTATTTATGGCTACACCTTC
D: NA
size: NA
V: TRBV7-9
J: TRBJ1-2

CDR3: CASSLRDSSYYEQYF
DNA: TGCGCCAGCAGCCTCCGGGACAGTTCCTACTACGAGCAGTACTTC
D: TRBD1
size: NA
V: TRBV4-3
J: TRBJ2-7

CDR3: CASTLAGELGELFF
DNA: TGTGCCAGCACCCTAGCGGGAGAGCTCGGGGAGCTGTTTTTT
D: TRBD2
size: few
V: TRBV5-6
J: TRBJ2-2

CDR3: CASSQPSQETQYF
DNA: TGCGCCAGCAGCCAACCTAGCCAAGAGACCCAGTACTTC
D: NA
size: NA
V: TRBV4-1
J: TRBJ2-5

CDR3: CASSRDRPGETQYF
DNA: TGTGCCAGCAGCCGGGACAGGCCGGGCGAGACCCAGTACTTC
D: TRBD1
size: NA
V: TRBV2
J: TRBJ2-5

CDR3: CASSGSLDRVAEKLFF
DNA: TGTGCCAGCAGTGGATCACTAGACAGGGTGGCAGAAAAACTGTTTTTT
D: TRBD1
size: once
V: TRBV28
J: TRBJ1-4

CDR3: CASSLYRTHTDTQYF
DNA: TGTGCCAGCAGCTTATACAGGACGCACACAGATACGCAGTATTTT
D: NA
size: NA
V: TRBV7-2
J: TRBJ2-3

CDR3: CAIQREHTDTQYF
DNA: TGTGCCATTCAGCGGGAGCACACAGATACGCAGTATTTT
D: TRBD2
size: once
V: TRBV2
J: TRBJ2-3

CDR3: CASEGDRVTYEQYF
DNA: TGTGCCAGCGAAGGGGACAGGGTAACCTACGAGCAGTACTTC
D: TRBD1
size: NA
V: TRBV25-1
J: TRBJ2-7

CDR3: CSQRDYNEQFF
DNA: TGCAGTCAACGGGACTACAATGAGCAGTTCTTC
D: NA
size: few
V: TRBV20-1
J: TRBJ2-1

CDR3: CASSSPPGLAPNEQFF
DNA: TGTGCCAGCTCGTCCCCTCCGGGACTAGCTCCGAATGAGCAGTTCTTC
D: TRBD2
size: NA
V: TRBV6-6
J: TRBJ2-1

CDR3: CASSLASAGNYEQYF
DNA: TGCGCCAGCAGCTTGGCCAGCGCAGGGAACTACGAGCAGTACTTC
D: NA
size: NA
V: TRBV5-1
J: TRBJ2-7

CDR3: CATSPLAGETQETQYF
DNA: TGTGCCACCAGTCCATTAGCGGGAGAGACGCAAGAGACCCAGTACTTC
D: TRBD2
size: NA
V: TRBV24-1
J: TRBJ2-5

CDR3: CASSLQGAGETQYF
DNA: TGTGCCAGCAGCTTGCAGGGGGCAGGCGAGACCCAGTACTTC
D: TRBD1
size: NA
V: TRBV5-6
J: TRBJ2-5

CDR3: CASSYDIGPSNQPQHF
DNA: TGTGCCAGCAGTTACGACATCGGCCCGAGCAATCAGCCCCAGCATTTT
D: NA
size: NA
V: TRBV6-6
J: TRBJ1-5

CDR3: CASSVAPDSANSPLHF
DNA: TGTGCCAGCAGCGTAGCCCCAGACAGTGCCAATTCACCCCTCCACTTT
D: NA
size: once
V: TRBV9
J: TRBJ1-6

CDR3: CASSLTRLYSYNSPLHF
DNA: TGTGCCAGCAGCCTCACGCGGCTCTACTCCTATAATTCACCCCTCCACTTT
D: NA
size: few
V: TRBV11-2
J: TRBJ1-6

CDR3: CASSPAASGIYNEQFF
DNA: TGTGCCAGCTCACCAGCGGCTAGCGGGATTTACAATGAGCAGTTCTTC
D: TRBD2
size: NA
V: TRBV18
J: TRBJ2-1

CDR3: CASSLSPGVNTEAFF
DNA: TGTGCCAGCAGCTTAAGTCCAGGGGTAAACACTGAAGCTTTCTTT
D: NA
size: NA
V: TRBV7-9
J: TRBJ1-1

CDR3: CASSLNRDSPLHF
DNA: TGCGCCAGCAGCTTAAACAGGGATTCACCCCTCCACTTT
D: NA
size: NA
V: TRBV5-1
J: TRBJ1-6

CDR3: CASQQGAGGDIQYF
DNA: TGTGCCAGCCAACAGGGGGCCGGAGGGGACATTCAGTACTTC
D: TRBD1
size: once
V: TRBV18
J: TRBJ2-4

CDR3: CASSPLGGGRAHEQYF
DNA: TGTGCCAGCTCACCCCTCGGAGGCGGGAGGGCCCACGAGCAGTACTTC
D: TRBD2
size: NA
V: TRBV18
J: TRBJ2-7

CDR3: CASSHLPSASIYEQYF
DNA: TGTGCCAGCAGCCACCTCCCGAGCGCCTCAATCTACGAGCAGTACTTC
D: NA
size: NA
V: TRBV11-2
J: TRBJ2-7

CDR3: CASSLSRSAGVETQYF
DNA: TGTGCCAGCAGCTTAAGTAGGTCGGCGGGAGTGGAGACCCAGTACTTC
D: TRBD2
size: once
V: TRBV11-2
J: TRBJ2-5

CDR3: CASSWTGIEQYF
DNA: TGTGCCAGCAGCTGGACAGGCATCGAGCAGTACTTC
D: TRBD1
size: NA
V: TRBV11-2
J: TRBJ2-7